Presented here are 24 T cell receptor beta chains from one specimen sequenced in a study of blood T cell repertoires in COVID-19. Method: immunoSEQ multiplex PCR; TCRdb's copy keeps in-frame clones and lacks some. Of some 530,000 clones detected, approximately 90% appear once; the ten largest clones hold approximately 8%. The sample taken for sequencing was PBMCs or T cells enriched from blood (not recorded which). Receptors were obtained from an older woman who had recovered from COVID-19.

The rearrangement links TRBV24-1 to TRBJ1-5; D is uncertain. The CDR3 loop spans 13 amino acids. V lost 4 bases and J 4 bases, leaving 7 bases between the germline ends. In germline, CDR1 is KGHDR, CDR2 SFDVKD. The CDR3 sequence is CATSDRQNQPQHF. The CDR3 DNA reads as TGTGCCACCAGTGACCGTCAGAATCAGCCCCAGCATTTT.

The chain joins TRBV13 to TRBJ2-2; 7 bases match TRBD1. CDR1 and CDR2 (germline): PRHDT, FYEKMQ (reference sequence). Trimming removed 5 bases from V and 3 bases from J; junction bases left unmatched: 6. The CDR3 sequence is 15 residues long. For the CDR3, the DNA is TGTGCCAGCAGCCCGTTAGACAGGGACACCGGGGAGCTGTTTTTT. It is translated as CASSPLDRDTGELFF.

This chain connects TRBV11-2 to TRBJ1-3, with 10 bases matching TRBD1. With V trimmed by 5 bases and J by 7 bases, 8 bases remained unmatched. Germline V gene sequence: CDR1 SGHAT, CDR2 FQNNGV. The CDR3 sequence is 15 residues long. CDR3 nucleotides: TGTGCCAGCAGCATGACAGGGGGCGAGGGTAACACCATATATTTT. Protein product: CASSMTGGEGNTIYF.

This chain connects TRBV5-1 to TRBJ2-3, with 13 bases matching TRBD2. Germline V gene data show CDR1 as SGHRS and CDR2 as YFSETQ. This CDR3 is built from 14 residues. Losses at the gene ends were 4 bases for V and 6 bases for J; bases not matched to a gene: 2. The CDR3 loop reads CASSEGLAGDTQYF. CDR3 bases: TGCGCCAGCAGCGAGGGACTAGCGGGGGATACGCAGTATTTT.

This chain links TRBV30 with TRBJ2-2; 7 bases are a match to TRBD1. This CDR3 contains 13 residues. V shed 5 bases, J shed 2 bases, and the junction held 2 bases outside the gene matches. Germline CDR1 and CDR2: GTSNPN and SVGIG (reference sequence). The CDR3 sequence: CAWGDSNTGELFF. The CDR3 nucleotides read TGTGCCTGGGGGGACAGTAACACCGGGGAGCTGTTTTTT.

The chain employs TRBV5-1 and TRBJ2-7; 11 bases fit TRBD2. Germline V gives CDR1 SGHRS, CDR2 YFSETQ. V lost 4 bases to trimming and J lost 7 bases; unmatched junction nucleotides: 13. This CDR3 has 16 residues. Written as DNA, the CDR3 is TGCGCCAGCAGCCTATATAGCGGGGGGGCAATGGAAGAGCAGTACTTC. Its translation is CASSLYSGGAMEEQYF.

This chain links TRBV5-4 with TRBJ2-6; weak D call: TRBD2 (7 bases). Trimming removed 4 bases at V and 0 bases at J, with 23 bases between. Germline V lookup: CDR1 SGHNT, CDR2 YYREEE (reference sequence). The CDR3 loop spans 20 amino acids. CDR3 DNA: TGTGCCAGCAGCCTAGGGGGGGGACTAACGGAAGTCTCTGGGGCCAACGTCCTGACTTTC. This gives the protein CASSLGGGLTEVSGANVLTF.

This sequence joins TRBV24-1 and TRBJ2-3; D not certain. Between the trimmed V and J ends, which lost 7 bases and 6 bases, there was a span of 16 bases. CDR1 is KGHDR and CDR2 is SFDVKD in the germline V gene. The length of the CDR3 is 14 residues. The CDR3 protein is CATSIRSGADTQYF. DNA for the CDR3: TGTGCCACCAGCATACGATCGGGTGCGGATACGCAGTATTTT.

This rearrangement joins TRBV28 to TRBJ1-3; no clear D gene. Trimming left V 6 bases short and J 0 bases short, with 12 bases between. Germline loops: CDR1 MDHEN, CDR2 SYDVKM. The CDR3 totals 15 residues. The DNA of the CDR3 is TGTGCCAGCAGCTCGGGTCTTTACTCTGGAAACACCATATATTTT. Its translation is CASSSGLYSGNTIYF.

The chain joins TRBV2 to TRBJ2-3; TRBD1 might be the D (6 bases). Germline CDR1 SNHLY, CDR2 FYNNEI. Trimming took 2 bases from V and 0 from J, leaving 33 bases between them. CDR3 size: 23 residues. The CDR3 sequence: CASSEKGHRPPRRIPSSTDTQYF. CDR3 coding DNA: TGTGCCAGCAGTGAAAAGGGACATCGGCCTCCCCGTCGGATTCCTTCTAGCACAGATACGCAGTATTTT.

V and J are TRBV25-1 and TRBJ1-2; D is undetermined. CDR3 length: 16 amino acids. The germline V and J ends were trimmed by 8 bases and 0 bases, with 19 bases remaining between them. The V gene's germline CDR1 is MGHDK and CDR2 SYGVNS. The DNA of the CDR3 is TGTGCCAGCCTTGAGAGCGGCGGACCCCCTAACTATGGCTACACCTTC. This codes for CASLESGGPPNYGYTF.

The chain combines TRBV6-2 or TRBV6-3 with TRBJ2-5; tentative D call: TRBD2 (5 bases). Trimming removed 2 bases from V and 2 bases from J, with 9 bases in between. This CDR3 comprises 14 residues. Germline V gene lookup returns CDR1 MNHEY and CDR2 SVGEGT. CDR3: CASSYARRQETQYF. CDR3 DNA sequence: TGTGCCAGCAGTTACGCACGGAGGCAAGAGACCCAGTACTTC.

This rearrangement joins TRBV6-2 or TRBV6-3 to TRBJ1-5; possible D gene TRBD1, 6 bases. There are 15 residues in the CDR3. CDR1 and CDR2 from the germline V gene are MNHEY and SVGEGT. V lost 2 bases and J lost 5, with 13 bases in between. CDR3 sequence reads: CASSYEGGGYQPQHF. The CDR3 coding sequence is TGTGCCAGCAGTTACGAGGGGGGGGGCTATCAGCCCCAGCATTTT.

V is TRBV9 and J is TRBJ1-2, with 10 nucleotides matching TRBD1. The CDR3 loop spans 15 amino acids. Unmatched junction bases numbered 7, after V lost 3 bases and J lost 5 bases. CDR1 is SGDLS and CDR2 is YYNGEE in the germline V gene. CDR3: CASSAGRDRGYGYTF. The CDR3 DNA reads TGTGCCAGCAGCGCAGGACGGGACAGGGGTTATGGCTACACCTTC. The whole variable domain, filled in from reference TRBV9 and TRBJ1-2, reads DSGVTQTPKHLITATGQRVTLRCSPRSGDLSVYWYQQSLDQGLQFLIQYYNGEERAKGNILERFSAQQFPDLHSELNLSSLELGDSALYFCASSAGRDRGYGYTFGSGTRLTVV.

The rearrangement uses TRBV4-1 and TRBJ1-2; 8 bases fit TRBD1. CDR1 is MGHRA and CDR2 is YSYEKL in the germline V gene. V trimming: 2 bases; J trimming: 0 bases; junction bases outside the gene matches: 2. This CDR3 comprises 15 residues. DNA of the CDR3: TGCGCCAGCAGCCAACAGGGGGCCGCTAACTATGGCTACACCTTC. Amino acid sequence: CASSQQGAANYGYTF.

This chain links TRBV6-5 with TRBJ2-7; no clear D gene. Trimming took off 2 bases at V and 1 base at J, with 9 bases between the two ends. CDR1 and CDR2 from the germline V gene are MNHEY and SVGAGI. The CDR3 runs to 14 residues. CDR3 coding DNA: TGTGCCAGCAGTTACCTCTACGAATCCTACGAGCAGTACTTC. Translated: CASSYLYESYEQYF.

This clone was seen a handful of times. The chain has TRBV6-2 or TRBV6-3 and TRBJ1-2; the D is unclear. The CDR3 is 14 residues long. The V end lost 2 bases, the J end lost 6 bases, and 13 bases lay between the germline ends. Per the germline V gene, CDR1 is MNHEY and CDR2 is SVGEGT. Here the CDR3 DNA reads TGTGCCAGCAGTTACGTAGGGAGTTACCATGGCTACACCTTC. It encodes CASSYVGSYHGYTF.

J is TRBJ1-1 and V is TRBV2, with 7 nucleotides matching TRBD1. J gave up 3 bases and V 2 bases, and 15 bases lay outside the gene matches. Germline CDR1 is SNHLY and CDR2 is FYNNEI. The CDR3 extends over 18 amino acids. The CDR3 reads CASSESLSRGRGYTEAFF. CDR3 sequence (DNA): TGTGCCAGCAGTGAAAGTTTGTCTAGGGGGCGCGGGTACACTGAAGCTTTCTTT.

In regard to this clone: The sample holds other DNA sequences that translate to the same CDR3. The chain links TRBV29-1 to TRBJ1-1; no firm D call. The CDR3 runs to 12 residues. The germline CDR1 and CDR2 sequences are SQVTM and ANQGSEA. V gave up 4 bases and J gave up 4 bases, with 10 bases separating them. This CDR3 reads CSVGAAGTEAFF. Written as DNA, the CDR3 is TGCAGCGTTGGTGCGGCGGGCACTGAAGCTTTCTTT. Together with reference TRBV29-1 and TRBJ1-1, the CDR3 gives the full variable domain: SAVISQKPSRDICQRGTSLTIQCQVDSQVTMMFWYRQQPGQSLTLIATANQGSEATYESGFVIDKFPISRPNLTFSTLTVSNMSPEDSSIYLCSVGAAGTEAFFGQGTRLTVV.

The rearrangement uses TRBV5-1 and TRBJ1-2; D might be TRBD1 (6 bases). Trimming took off 8 bases at V and 0 bases at J, with 17 bases between the two ends. CDR3 size: 15 residues. Germline CDR1 and CDR2: SGHRS and YFSETQ. This chain's CDR3 is CASTTGYLSNYGYTF. CDR3 sequence (DNA): TGCGCCAGTACCACAGGGTATTTATCTAACTATGGCTACACCTTC.

This chain links TRBV27 with TRBJ1-5, with 8 nucleotides matching TRBD1. In germline, CDR1 is MNHEY, CDR2 SMNVEV (reference sequence). The CDR3 runs to 13 residues. J was trimmed by 7 bases and V by 6 bases; bases with no gene match: 5. The CDR3 region has the DNA TGTGCCAGCAGCCAGGGGGCGCGGCAGCCCCAGCATTTT. Translated: CASSQGARQPQHF.

The CDR3 loop reads CASTLDSSLDYGYTF. CDR3 DNA: TGTGCCAGCACCTTAGACTCAAGCCTGGACTATGGCTACACCTTC. V and J are TRBV27 and TRBJ1-2; no clear D gene. V shed 7 bases and J shed 3 bases, with 18 bases lying between them. The CDR3 totals 15 residues. Looked up from germline, CDR1 is MNHEY and CDR2 is SMNVEV (reference sequence).

The rearrangement links TRBV7-2 to TRBJ2-7; D possibly corresponds to TRBD1 (5 bases). V was trimmed by 3 bases and J by 1 base, leaving 7 bases between them. Germline V CDR1 and CDR2: SGHTA, FQGNSA. This CDR3 has 13 residues. The CDR3 loop is CASSLGRSYEQYF. Here the CDR3 DNA reads TGTGCCAGCAGCTTGGGGCGGTCCTACGAGCAGTACTTC.

This chain uses TRBV5-1 with TRBJ1-1; D remains ambiguous. This CDR3 has 15 residues. V was pared by 0 bases and J by 4 bases, with 13 bases between. Germline V lookup: CDR1 SGHRS, CDR2 YFSETQ. The CDR3 coding sequence is TGCGCCAGCAGCTTGGGACGGGGAGGAGGCACTGAAGCTTTCTTT. The encoded protein is CASSLGRGGGTEAFF. The variable domain in full, with the rest retrieved from reference TRBV5-1 and TRBJ1-1, is KAGVTQTPRYLIKTRGQQVTLSCSPISGHRSVSWYQQTPGQGLQFLFEYFSETQRNKGNFPGRFSGRQFSNSRSEMNVSTLELGDSALYLCASSLGRGGGTEAFFGQGTRLTVV.